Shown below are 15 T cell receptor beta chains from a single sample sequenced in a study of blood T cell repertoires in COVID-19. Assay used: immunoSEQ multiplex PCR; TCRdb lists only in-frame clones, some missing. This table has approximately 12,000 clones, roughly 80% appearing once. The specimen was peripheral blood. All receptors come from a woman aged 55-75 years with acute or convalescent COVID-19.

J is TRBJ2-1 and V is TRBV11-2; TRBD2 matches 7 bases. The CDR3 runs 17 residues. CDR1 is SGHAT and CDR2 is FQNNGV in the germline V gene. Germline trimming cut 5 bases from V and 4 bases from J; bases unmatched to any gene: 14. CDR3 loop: CASSILVGAGHYNEQFF. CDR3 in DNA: TGTGCCAGCAGCATCTTAGTGGGAGCGGGGCATTACAATGAGCAGTTCTTC.

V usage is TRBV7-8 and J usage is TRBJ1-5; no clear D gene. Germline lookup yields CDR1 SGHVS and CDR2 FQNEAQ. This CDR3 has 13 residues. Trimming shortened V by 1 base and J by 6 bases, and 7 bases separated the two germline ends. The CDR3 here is CASSLGGGQPQHF. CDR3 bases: TGTGCCAGCAGCTTAGGTGGAGGTCAGCCCCAGCATTTT.

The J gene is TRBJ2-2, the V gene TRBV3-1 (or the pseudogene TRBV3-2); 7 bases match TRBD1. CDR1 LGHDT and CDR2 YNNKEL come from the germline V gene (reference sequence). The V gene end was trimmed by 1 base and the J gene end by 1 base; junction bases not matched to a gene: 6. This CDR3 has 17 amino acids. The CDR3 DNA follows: TGTGCCAGCAGCCAAGGGTGGGACAGCTTGAACACCGGGGAGCTGTTTTTT. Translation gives CASSQGWDSLNTGELFF.

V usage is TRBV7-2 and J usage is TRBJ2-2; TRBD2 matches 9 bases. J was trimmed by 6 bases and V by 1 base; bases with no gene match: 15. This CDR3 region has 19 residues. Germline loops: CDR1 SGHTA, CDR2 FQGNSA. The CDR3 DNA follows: TGTGCCAGCAGCTTAGTAGAGCGGGGGGCCGCGCGCCGAGCCGGGGAGCTGTTTTTT. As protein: CASSLVERGAARRAGELFF.

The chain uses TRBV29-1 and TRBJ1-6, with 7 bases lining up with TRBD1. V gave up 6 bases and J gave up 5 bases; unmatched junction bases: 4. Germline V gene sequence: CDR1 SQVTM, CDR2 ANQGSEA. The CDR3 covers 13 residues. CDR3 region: CSVRDSHNSPLHF. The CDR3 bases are TGCAGCGTCCGGGACAGTCATAATTCACCCCTCCACTTT.

CDR3 sequence reads: CASSSRSGGELFF. The CDR3 DNA reads TGTGCCAGCAGCTCCCGATCAGGCGGGGAGCTGTTTTTT. The V gene is TRBV11-2, the J gene TRBJ2-2, with D unclear. Germline-derived CDR1 and CDR2 are SGHAT and FQNNGV. V lost 4 bases and J 7 bases, leaving 10 bases between the germline ends. This CDR3 has 13 amino acids.

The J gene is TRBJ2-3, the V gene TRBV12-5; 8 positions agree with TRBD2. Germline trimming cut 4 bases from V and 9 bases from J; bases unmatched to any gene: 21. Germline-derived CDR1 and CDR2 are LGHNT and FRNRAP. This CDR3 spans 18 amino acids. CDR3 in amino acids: CASGSNPLGSGGAGTQYF. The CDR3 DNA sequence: TGTGCTAGTGGTTCAAACCCCCTAGGAAGCGGGGGCGCCGGGACGCAGTATTTT.

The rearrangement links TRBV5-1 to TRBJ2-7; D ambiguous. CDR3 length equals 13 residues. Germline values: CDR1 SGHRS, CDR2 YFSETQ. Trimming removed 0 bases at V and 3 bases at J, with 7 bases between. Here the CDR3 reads CASSLGMFYEQYF. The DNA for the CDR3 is TGCGCCAGCAGCTTGGGTATGTTCTACGAGCAGTACTTC.

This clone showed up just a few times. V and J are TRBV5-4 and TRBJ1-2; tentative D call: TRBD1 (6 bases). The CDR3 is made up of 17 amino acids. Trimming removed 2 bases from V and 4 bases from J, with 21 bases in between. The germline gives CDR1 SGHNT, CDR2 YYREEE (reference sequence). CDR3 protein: CASSFGGFVRTSYGYTF. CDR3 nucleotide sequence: TGTGCCAGCAGCTTTGGGGGCTTTGTCCGGACAAGCTATGGCTACACCTTC.

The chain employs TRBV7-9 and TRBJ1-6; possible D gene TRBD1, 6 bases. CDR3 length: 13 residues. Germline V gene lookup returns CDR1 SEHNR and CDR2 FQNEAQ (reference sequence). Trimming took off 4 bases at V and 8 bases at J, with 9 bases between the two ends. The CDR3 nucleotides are TGTGCCAGCAGCTCCTCAGGGGATTCACCCCTCCACTTT. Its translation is CASSSSGDSPLHF.

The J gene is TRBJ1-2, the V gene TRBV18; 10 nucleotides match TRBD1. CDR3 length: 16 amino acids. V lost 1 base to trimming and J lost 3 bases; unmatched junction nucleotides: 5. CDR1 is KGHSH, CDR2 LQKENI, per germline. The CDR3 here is CASSPRQGAQDYGYTF. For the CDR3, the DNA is TGTGCCAGCTCACCACGACAGGGGGCGCAGGACTATGGCTACACCTTC.

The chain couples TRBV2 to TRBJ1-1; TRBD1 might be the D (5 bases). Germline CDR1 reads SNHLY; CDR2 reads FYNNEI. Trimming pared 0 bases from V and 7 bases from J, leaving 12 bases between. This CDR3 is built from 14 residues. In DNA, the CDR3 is TGTGCCAGCAGTGAAGCCCCTGGACAAAATGAAGCTTTCTTT. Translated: CASSEAPGQNEAFF. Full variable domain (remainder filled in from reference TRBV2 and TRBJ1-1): EPEVTQTPSHQVTQMGQEVILRCVPISNHLYFYWYRQILGQKVEFLVSFYNNEISEKSEIFDDQFSVERPDGSNFTLKIRSTKLEDSAMYFCASSEAPGQNEAFFGQGTRLTVV.

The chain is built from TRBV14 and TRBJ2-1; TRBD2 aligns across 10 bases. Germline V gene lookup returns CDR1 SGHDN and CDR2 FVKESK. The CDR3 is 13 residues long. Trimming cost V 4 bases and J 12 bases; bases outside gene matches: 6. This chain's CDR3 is CASSPVVAGGQFF. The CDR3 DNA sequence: TGTGCCAGCAGCCCGGTGGTAGCGGGGGGGCAGTTCTTC.

The CDR3 DNA follows: TGTGCCAGCAGCTTCGCGGGAAACACCATATATTTT. Translation: CASSFAGNTIYF. The rearrangement links TRBV11-1 to TRBJ1-3; no clear D gene. The CDR3 is 12 amino acids. Trimming stripped 3 bases from V and 4 bases from J, with 4 bases between. The germline CDR1 and CDR2 sequences are SGHAT and FQDESV (reference sequence).

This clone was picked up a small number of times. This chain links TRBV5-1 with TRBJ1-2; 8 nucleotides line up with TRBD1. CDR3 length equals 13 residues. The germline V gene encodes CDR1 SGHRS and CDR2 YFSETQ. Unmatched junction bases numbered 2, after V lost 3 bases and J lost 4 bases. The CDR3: CASSSDRGYGYTF. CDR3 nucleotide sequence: TGCGCCAGCAGCTCCGACAGGGGCTATGGCTACACCTTC.